This passage covers 16 T cell receptor beta chains from one sample sequenced in a study of OX40 agonist ivuxolimab in advanced cancers. Libraries were prepared through the immunoSEQ multiplex PCR assay. TCRdb holds this immuneACCESS table with in-frame rearrangements only. Some clones are missing; in checked studies, unresolved V genes explain under half, and the rest has no known cause. The sample table records about 41,000 clones; around 73% of these occur just once. 20% to 25% of the sample goes to the ten largest clones. Sample: CD4+ or CD8+ T cells sorted from blood, taken in a trial of the OX40 agonist ivuxolimab. The receptor source for this set is an adult with an advanced solid tumor such as melanoma, head and neck, liver or kidney cancer.

The chain joins TRBV28 to TRBJ2-1, with D possibly being TRBD2 (6 bases). Germline-derived CDR1 and CDR2 are MDHEN and SYDVKM. Trimming stripped 11 bases from V and 7 bases from J, with 18 bases between. The CDR3 consists of 13 residues. The CDR3 spells CAGKKAAGNEQFF. In nucleotides, the CDR3 is TGTGCCGGCAAAAAGGCCGCGGGGAATGAGCAGTTCTTC.

This sequence joins TRBV30 and TRBJ2-5, with D unclear. The V gene's germline CDR1 is GTSNPN and CDR2 SVGIG (reference sequence). V lost 2 bases and J lost 1, with 17 bases in between. The CDR3 consists of 16 residues. CDR3 DNA sequence: TGTGCCTGGAGTTATGGATCCAGACATATCCAAGAGACCCAGTACTTC. Its protein is CAWSYGSRHIQETQYF.

The gene calls are TRBV14 and TRBJ2-7; maybe TRBD2 (6 bases). The CDR3 spans 15 residues. Trimming left V 4 bases short and J 3 bases short, with 16 bases between. From germline, CDR1 is SGHDN and CDR2 FVKESK. The CDR3 region is CASSPLGGGNYEQYF. Written as DNA, the CDR3 is TGTGCCAGCAGCCCGTTGGGAGGAGGGAACTACGAGCAGTACTTC.

The V gene is TRBV6-1, the J gene TRBJ2-3, with D possibly being TRBD1 or TRBD2 (5 bases each). The CDR3 runs to 14 residues. Germline V gene data show CDR1 as MNHNS and CDR2 as SASEGT. V shed 3 bases and J shed 6 bases, with 13 bases lying between them. CDR3 sequence reads: CASSDWQGVDTQYF. The CDR3 DNA follows: TGTGCCAGCAGTGATTGGCAGGGAGTCGATACGCAGTATTTT.

This chain links TRBV7-9 with TRBJ2-1, with 7 bases fitting TRBD2. This CDR3 has 15 amino acids. With 3 bases clipped from V and 3 bases from J, the junction kept 5 bases outside the gene matches. Germline V gives CDR1 SEHNR, CDR2 FQNEAQ (reference sequence). CDR3 region: CASSFAGAHYNEQFF. Here the CDR3 DNA reads TGTGCCAGCAGCTTCGCGGGAGCACACTACAATGAGCAGTTCTTC. Combining the CDR3 with reference TRBV7-9 and TRBJ2-1 gives the whole variable domain DTGVSQNPRHKITKRGQNVTFRCDPISEHNRLYWYRQTLGQGPEFLTYFQNEAQLEKSRLLSDRFSAERPKGSFSTLEIQRTEQGDSAMYLCASSFAGAHYNEQFFGPGTRLTVL.

This rearrangement joins TRBV29-1 to TRBJ1-2; D is ambiguous. Trimming stripped 0 bases from V and 8 bases from J, with 16 bases between. CDR3 size: 14 residues. Looked up from germline, CDR1 is SQVTM and CDR2 is ANQGSEA. The CDR3 region is CSVEDLPGRQGYTF. The CDR3 DNA reads TGCAGCGTTGAAGATCTCCCGGGCAGACAAGGCTACACCTTC.

In its sample, this clone was seen a few times. The junction and the germline gene differ at one end; a read error may be behind it. The chain couples TRBV7-9 to TRBJ1-1; a weak D match, TRBD1 (5 bases). The CDR3 spans 13 residues. Germline V gene lookup returns CDR1 SEHNR and CDR2 FQNEAQ (reference sequence). CDR3 DNA sequence: TGTGCCAGCAGCCTAGCCGGGGGAGATGAAGCTTTCTTT. Translating gives CASSLAGGDEAFF.

The rearrangement links TRBV9 to TRBJ2-7; the D gene is possibly TRBD2 (7 bases). Germline CDR1 is SGDLS and CDR2 is YYNGEE. Trimming took 4 bases from V and 0 from J, leaving 14 bases between them. The CDR3 totals 15 residues. CDR3 region: CASSKRDTNSYEQYF. The DNA for the CDR3 is TGTGCCAGCAGCAAGCGGGACACAAACTCCTACGAGCAGTACTTC.

This clone appeared once. The V gene is TRBV29-1, the J gene TRBJ2-5; 12 bases are a match to TRBD2. CDR1 and CDR2 (germline): SQVTM, ANQGSEA. The CDR3 contains 15 residues. The V segment lost 6 bases and the J segment 10 bases; nucleotides outside the gene matches: 15. DNA for the CDR3: TGCAGCGTCGAACTAGCGGGGGGTCCACCTAGGGACCAGTACTTC. Amino acids: CSVELAGGPPRDQYF.

This chain joins TRBV6-1 and TRBJ2-2; TRBD2 aligns across 12 bases. The CDR3 sequence is 19 residues long. After removal of 3 bases from V and 6 bases from J, the junction contained 14 bases not matched to a gene. CDR1 MNHNS and CDR2 SASEGT come from the germline V gene. CDR3 nucleotide sequence: TGTGCCAGCAGTGATCGAATGATTCGACTAGCGGGAGTGGCCGGGGAGCTGTTTTTT. Amino acids: CASSDRMIRLAGVAGELFF.

V usage is TRBV2 and J usage is TRBJ2-7; possible D gene TRBD2, 5 bases. CDR1 is SNHLY and CDR2 is FYNNEI in the germline V gene. CDR3 length equals 15 residues. The V and J ends lost 4 bases and 6 bases respectively, with 19 bases between them. The CDR3 loop is CASSGTGEILGEQYF. In DNA form, the CDR3 reads TGTGCCAGCAGTGGAACTGGGGAGATATTGGGCGAGCAGTACTTC.

This rearrangement joins TRBV5-1 to TRBJ2-1, with 7 bases fitting TRBD2. Germline V gene data show CDR1 as SGHRS and CDR2 as YFSETQ. The CDR3 is 14 amino acids. V trimming: 0 bases; J trimming: 8 bases; junction bases outside the gene matches: 5. In DNA, the CDR3 is TGCGCCAGCAGCTTGGTGGTGGGAGGGGATGAGCAGTTCTTC. Protein product: CASSLVVGGDEQFF.

The sample holds one count of this clone. The chain uses TRBV5-4 and TRBJ2-7; 11 bases agree with TRBD2. Per the germline V gene, CDR1 is SGHNT and CDR2 is YYREEE (reference sequence). J was trimmed by 2 bases and V by 4 bases; bases with no gene match: 5. This CDR3 is 15 amino acids long. The CDR3 region is CASSPVAGGTYEQYF. CDR3 coding DNA: TGTGCCAGCAGCCCCGTAGCGGGGGGGACCTACGAGCAGTACTTC.

Concerning this clone itself: Other DNA sequences within the sample encode an identical CDR3. The chain links TRBV18 to TRBJ2-7; 8 bases align to TRBD2. Trimming cost V 0 bases and J 2 bases; bases outside gene matches: 3. This CDR3 contains 15 residues. The V gene's germline CDR1 is KGHSH and CDR2 LQKENI. Here the CDR3 reads CASSPPAGGTYEQYF. The CDR3 nucleotides are TGTGCCAGCTCACCACCGGCGGGAGGAACCTACGAGCAGTACTTC.

V gene TRBV5-1 combines with J gene TRBJ1-2; 8 bases line up with TRBD1. The CDR3 consists of 15 residues. The germline gives CDR1 SGHRS, CDR2 YFSETQ. J lost 4 bases, V lost 0 bases, and 5 bases had no gene match. The CDR3, as DNA: TGCGCCAGCAGCTTGGTGACAGGGGAGGGCTATGGCTACACCTTC. It yields the protein CASSLVTGEGYGYTF.

This clone was counted a single time. The J gene is TRBJ2-1, the V gene TRBV13; perhaps TRBD1 as D (5 bases). Germline lookup yields CDR1 PRHDT and CDR2 FYEKMQ (reference sequence). This CDR3 is built from 12 residues. Trimming removed 5 bases from V and 7 bases from J, with 9 bases in between. The CDR3 bases are TGTGCCAGCAGCCTTAGGGGAAATGAGCAGTTCTTC. As protein: CASSLRGNEQFF.